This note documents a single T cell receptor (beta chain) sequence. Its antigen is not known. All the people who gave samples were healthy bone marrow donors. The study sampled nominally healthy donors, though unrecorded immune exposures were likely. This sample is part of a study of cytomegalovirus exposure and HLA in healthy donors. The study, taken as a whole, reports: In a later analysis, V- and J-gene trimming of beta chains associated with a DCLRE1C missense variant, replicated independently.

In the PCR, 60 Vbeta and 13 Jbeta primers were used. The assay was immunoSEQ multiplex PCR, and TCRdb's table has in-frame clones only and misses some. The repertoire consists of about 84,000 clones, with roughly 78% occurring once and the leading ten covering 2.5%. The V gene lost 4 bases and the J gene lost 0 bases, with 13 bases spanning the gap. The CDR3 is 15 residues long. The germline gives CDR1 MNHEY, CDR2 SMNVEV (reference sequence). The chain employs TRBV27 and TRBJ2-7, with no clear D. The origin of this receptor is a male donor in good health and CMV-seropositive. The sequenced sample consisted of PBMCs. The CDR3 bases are TGTGCCAGCAGTTCACCGAACTACGACTCCTACGAGCAGTACTTC. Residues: CASSSPNYDSYEQYF.